This T cell receptor beta chain emerged from a study of T cells in Graves' hyperthyroidism and ophthalmopathy (dated by TCRdb to between 2018 and 2021). For the wider study: Peripheral blood was sampled at the time of initial diagnosis, prior to any treatment. To identify distinguishing TCR V-J signatures, a discovery cohort of 90 to 100 patients was used, comprising under 45 with Graves' ophthalmopathy and roughly 60 with stable Graves' hyperthyroidism. Prospective prediction of ophthalmopathy was tested in an independent validation cohort of 18 to 20 hyperthyroidism patients and 17 patients who later progressed to ophthalmopathy. For training and testing, the approximately 97 patients in the discovery cohort were randomly divided in a 7:3 ratio. Thyroid tissue and blood T-cell repertoires from more than 5 Graves' hyperthyroidism patients were also compared in the study. After sampling, hyperthyroidism patients received methimazole starting at 30 mg daily, and ophthalmopathy patients received high-dose intravenous methylprednisolone. TCR Vbeta CDR3 sequencing of around 130 peripheral blood samples (43 ophthalmopathy, about 80 hyperthyroidism and around 17 progressor patients) is reported in the paper.

This clonotype was counted many times. The antigen this receptor binds is unknown. Base qualities were left out, and no much larger clone turns up one base away. Amplification of TCR beta CDR3 regions was carried out from RNA transcripts. The TCR CDR3 was subjected to a first round of RT-PCR using the HTBI primer set and the Qiagen OneStep RT-PCR kit. The libraries were constructed in a second round of multiplex PCR and then size-selected and purified. Paired-end sequencing of the libraries was performed with 100 bp reads on an Illumina HiSeq2000. In the authors' own workflow: SOAPnuke was used to process the raw data, with reads discarded if the reads contained adapters or uncalled bases, had a mean Phred below 15, or lacked an exact constant-primer or identifier match. COPE v1.2.5 was used to merge high-quality paired reads, and clonotypes were defined as unique nucleotide sequences. Clonotypes were aligned to IMGT TRBV, TRBD and TRBJ reference segments using MiTCR v1.1. Only V-J combinations with frequency above 0.0001, covering 98% to 99.2% of repertoires, were analysed. A TCS score was defined as the ratio between F50 (clonal expansion) and ExV (chaos), using BLOSUM62-based TCRdist between CDR3 peptides within each V-J. Welch's t-statistics and random forest reduced fewer than 550 V-J features to 13, which were used in a naive Bayes classifier (R e1071). TCRdb reworked the public reads: Q25 trimming with fastp, MiXCR clone assembly, productive beta chains retained. Rows matching on CDR3 protein sequence are summarized as one entry with the most common DNA and genes. The V and J calls and clone size come from TCRdb's table, not from the authors' own analysis. This sample is represented by hundreds of thousands of distinct CDR3 sequences; roughly a sixth of them were singletons. The ten largest clones represent 15% to 20% of the sample.

Hyperthyroidism patients were newly diagnosed, had a disease duration of under 2 months, and were aged 18 to 65 years. The study excluded patients with uncontrolled infections, other autoimmune diseases, pregnancy or lactation. Clinical symptoms, serum thyroxine and TRAb, thyroid ultrasound, and orbital computed tomography formed the basis for the diagnoses. Blood from progressor patients was collected at the time of first diagnosis with hyperthyroidism, before any ophthalmopathy symptoms had appeared. PBMCs were separated from approximately 10 ml of fresh peripheral blood using Ficoll-Paque density gradient centrifugation. Progressor patients were first diagnosed with Graves' hyperthyroidism and then developed ophthalmopathy during follow-up. Trizol reagent was used to extract total RNA, and RNA quality was then checked on an Agilent 2100 Bioanalyzer. The CDR3 contains 10 residues, cysteine and phenylalanine counted. Only the CDR3 DNA stays, 30 bases, in frame from base 1. V was cut back by 5 bases and J by 5 bases, leaving a gap of 6 bases between them. From a lookup of the germline V gene (reference sequence), CDR1 and CDR2 are DFQATT and SNEGSKA.

General findings and caveats noted by the study authors: Ophthalmopathy was separated from stable hyperthyroidism by a 13 V-J signature model, with approximately 86% sensitivity and about 81% specificity obtained in cross-validation and 80%/75% obtained in testing. Sample size was not statistically predetermined, and investigators were not blinded to group allocation. Blood samples also contained most of the expanded thyroid clonotypes (frequency above 0.001), which suggests that blood repertoires may reflect thyroid immune responses. In validation, the model predicted progression to ophthalmopathy a median of approximately 6.3 months before onset, with about 67% sensitivity and 72.22% specificity.

The chain is made from TRBV20-1 and TRBJ2-5; confidence is insufficient to name the D gene. This clonotype was sampled from a woman aged 50 to 65 with Graves' hyperthyroidism that later progressed to Graves' ophthalmopathy. Material: blood. CDR3 sequence: CSASLETQYF. The nucleotide sequence reads as follows: TGCAGTGCTTCGCTCGAGACCCAGTACTTC.